These 12 T cell receptor beta chains were all obtained from the same sample, sequenced in a study of T cell responses to AZD1222 COVID-19 vaccine. The method was immunoSEQ multiplex PCR; TCRdb's version includes in-frame clones alone and lacks a portion of them. The data hold around 110,000 clones, with about nine tenths observed a single time. Sequences were derived from peripheral blood, sampled on day 0 of AZD1222 vaccination. These receptors were taken from an adult in good health.

This clone has only a few counts. Other DNA sequences within the sample encode an identical CDR3. V usage is TRBV20-1 and J usage is TRBJ1-1, with D maybe TRBD1 (6 bases). Germline V lookup: CDR1 DFQATT, CDR2 SNEGSKA (reference sequence). The CDR3 is 13 residues long. Trimming removed 3 bases from V and 0 bases from J, with 8 bases in between. In nucleotides, the CDR3 is TGCAGTGCTAGTCCAGGGGTGAACACTGAAGCTTTCTTT. Amino acids: CSASPGVNTEAFF.

V is TRBV4-3 and J is TRBJ1-3, with D possibly being TRBD1 (5 bases). The V and J ends lost 5 bases and 7 bases respectively, with 21 bases between them. The germline V gene has CDR1 LGHNA and CDR2 YSLEER. The CDR3 has 16 residues. Here the CDR3 DNA reads TGCGCCAGCAGCGTTGAGCCCTCGAATCCAGGGAACACCATATATTTT. This encodes CASSVEPSNPGNTIYF.

The chain recombines TRBV11-2 with TRBJ2-7; D is perhaps TRBD1 (6 bases). Germline V gene lookup returns CDR1 SGHAT and CDR2 FQNNGV. V was pared by 5 bases and J by 3 bases, with 26 bases between. CDR3 length equals 18 residues. CDR3 amino acids: CASSPALSDSSTFYEQYF. In nucleotides, the CDR3 is TGTGCCAGCAGCCCCGCACTTTCGGACAGTTCGACCTTCTACGAGCAGTACTTC.

The chain employs TRBV7-9 and TRBJ1-4; 7 bases fit TRBD1. CDR3 length equals 13 residues. J was trimmed by 10 bases and V by 5 bases; bases with no gene match: 7. Germline CDR1 is SEHNR and CDR2 is FQNEAQ (reference sequence). The CDR3 protein is CASSLPQGGKLFF. CDR3 coding DNA: TGTGCCAGCAGCCTCCCCCAGGGGGGAAAACTGTTTTTT.

The V and J genes are TRBV11-2 and TRBJ1-1, with D perhaps TRBD1 (6 bases). Germline-derived CDR1 and CDR2 are SGHAT and FQNNGV. The ends were cut back, 3 bases at V and 3 bases at J, with 17 bases in the middle. This CDR3 is 16 amino acids long. The DNA of the CDR3 is TGTGCCAGCAGCTTGCGGACAGAGAATAGGGACACTGAAGCTTTCTTT. It is translated as CASSLRTENRDTEAFF.

The chain combines TRBV19 with TRBJ1-6; the D gene is possibly TRBD1 (5 bases). The CDR3 spans 14 residues. Trimming took off 6 bases at V and 7 bases at J, with 13 bases between the two ends. Germline V gives CDR1 LNHDA, CDR2 SQIVND (reference sequence). CDR3: CASRPGTDNSPLHF. The CDR3 region has the DNA TGTGCCAGTAGACCGGGGACGGACAATTCACCCCTCCACTTT.

This chain uses TRBV7-9 with TRBJ2-7, with 8 bases fitting TRBD1. The J segment lost 6 bases and the V segment lost 4 bases, leaving 5 bases of the junction unmatched. The CDR3 runs to 13 residues. Germline V lookup: CDR1 SEHNR, CDR2 FQNEAQ (reference sequence). The CDR3 spells CASSSQGASEQYF. The CDR3, as DNA: TGTGCCAGCAGCTCCCAGGGGGCCTCCGAGCAGTACTTC.

The chain uses TRBV18 and TRBJ2-5, with D uncertain. Trimming left V 2 bases short and J 3 bases short, with 4 bases between. This CDR3 has 12 amino acids. Germline V gene sequence: CDR1 KGHSH, CDR2 LQKENI. CDR3 residues: CASSPEKETQYF. CDR3 nucleotide sequence: TGTGCCAGCTCACCAGAGAAAGAGACCCAGTACTTC.

This chain connects TRBV29-1 to TRBJ2-2; 11 nucleotides match TRBD1. This CDR3 has 17 amino acids. CDR1 is SQVTM, CDR2 ANQGSEA, per germline. With V trimmed by 6 bases and J by 4 bases, 13 bases remained unmatched. The chain's CDR3 is CSVAGQGAGLGTGELFF. The DNA of the CDR3 is TGCAGCGTGGCCGGACAGGGGGCAGGTCTCGGCACCGGGGAGCTGTTTTTT.

The chain couples TRBV11-3 to TRBJ1-6; D gene uncertain. V was shortened by 8 bases and J by 9 bases, with 11 bases between the two germline ends. Germline loops: CDR1 SGHNT, CDR2 YENEEA. The CDR3 is 12 residues long. The CDR3 sequence is CASRLGLSPLHF. CDR3 sequence (DNA): TGTGCCAGCCGTTTGGGTCTTTCACCCCTCCACTTT.

This rearrangement joins TRBV27 to TRBJ2-7; no firm D call. Trimming removed 3 bases at V and 2 bases at J, with 11 bases between. The length of the CDR3 is 14 residues. CDR1 is MNHEY and CDR2 is SMNVEV in the germline V gene (reference sequence). The CDR3 loop is CASSFKHTTYEQYF. CDR3 bases: TGTGCCAGCAGTTTTAAGCACACGACCTACGAGCAGTACTTC.

The gene calls are TRBV15 and TRBJ1-2; D gene ambiguous. This CDR3 has 15 residues. Germline CDR1 is LNHNV and CDR2 is YYDKDF (reference sequence). Trimming took 0 bases from V and 4 from J, leaving 12 bases between them. As DNA, the CDR3 is TGTGCCACCAGCAGAGATAGCTGGGGAGCCTATGGCTACACCTTC. The encoded protein is CATSRDSWGAYGYTF.